This TCR beta chain came from a study of beta chain features in type 1 diabetes. Whole-study findings and limits: Shorter TCRB CDR3s, moderately but significantly so, were found in Type 1 diabetes patients in all four CD4+ subsets.

TCRB transcripts that were expressed got sequenced, as all of the isolated RNA had been reverse transcribed. TCRdb keeps only in-frame clones here, not all; method: immunoSEQ multiplex PCR. The sample has 300,000 to 450,000 clones, about 10% seen once. The sample holds many counts of this clone. Its antigen is unknown. Germline-derived CDR1 and CDR2 are MDHEN and SYDVKM. The length of the CDR3 is 14 residues. V was trimmed by 8 bases and J by 0 bases, leaving 12 bases between them. Sequencing was done on a sample of central memory CD4+ T cells from blood. The rearrangement joins TRBV28 to TRBJ2-3; D might be TRBD2 (6 bases). The receptor was isolated from a young man with type 1 diabetes. The CDR3 DNA is TGTGCCAGCTGGGGAGGTCCCAGCACAGATACGCAGTATTTT. The encoded protein is CASWGGPSTDTQYF.